This T cell receptor (beta chain) was obtained from a study of regulatory T cells in long-lasting Graves disease. To make TCR beta libraries, researchers used iRepertoire HTBI primers and Arm-PCR of CDR3 regions. Each CDR3 protein gets one entry after TCRdb re-called the multiplex PCR reads with MiXCR. This table has around 450,000 distinct CDR3 sequences, roughly 17% appearing once. Time point specified: newly diagnosed GD, antithyroid drugs for less than 3 months. PBMC-extracted RNA yielded the TCR library. V was pared by 4 bases and J by 5 bases, with 8 bases of the junction left unmatched. Germline V gene sequence: CDR1 SGHRS, CDR2 YFSETQ. This CDR3 comprises 16 residues. The sample also formed part of further work on T cells in Graves' hyperthyroidism and ophthalmopathy.

The source material was peripheral blood mononuclear cells (PBMCs), sampled at new diagnosis, from a patient treated with antithyroid drugs. The clonotype was recovered from a man aged 35-49 years with Graves disease. The chain joins TRBV5-1 to TRBJ2-5, with 13 bases lining up with TRBD2. The CDR3 sequence is CASSGGTSGTGETQYF. CDR3 DNA sequence: TGCGCCAGCAGCGGGGGGACTAGCGGGACCGGTGAGACCCAGTACTTC.